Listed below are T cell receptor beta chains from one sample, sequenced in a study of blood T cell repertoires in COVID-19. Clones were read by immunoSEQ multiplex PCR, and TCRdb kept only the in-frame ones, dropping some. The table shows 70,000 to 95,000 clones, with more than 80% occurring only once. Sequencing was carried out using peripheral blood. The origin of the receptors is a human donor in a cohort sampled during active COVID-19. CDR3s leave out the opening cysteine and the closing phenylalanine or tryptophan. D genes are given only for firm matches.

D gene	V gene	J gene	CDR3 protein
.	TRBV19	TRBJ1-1	ASRSEGRAF
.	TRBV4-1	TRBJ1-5	ASSQTTVAGINRNQPQH
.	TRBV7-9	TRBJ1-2	ASSLEPDYGYT
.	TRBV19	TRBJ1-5	ASSIRDTNQPQH
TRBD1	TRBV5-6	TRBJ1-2	ASSLAPGQSYGYT
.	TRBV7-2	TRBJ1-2	ASSLALPSNYGYT
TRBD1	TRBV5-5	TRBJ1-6	ASSPVKGANSPLH
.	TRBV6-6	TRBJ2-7	ASSGGWQQAYEQY
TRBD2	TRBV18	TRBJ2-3	ASSPISGLADRGDTQY
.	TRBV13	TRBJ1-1	ASSSSRGGLMNTEAF